The 23 T cell receptor beta chains given below trace back to one sample, sequenced in a study of human T cells and chemical hapten exposure. As to time point: pre-sensitization, week 0. Treatment described: therapeutic diphenylcyclopropenone sensitization with weekly scalp DPC. TCRdb analysed the RACE reads with MiXCR anew, one entry per CDR3 protein. The sample carries 62,000 or so distinct CDR3 sequences, roughly 9.7% recorded once. This material consisted of whole blood, taken in connection with sensitization to the hapten diphenylcyclopropenone (DPC). The origin of the receptors is a woman between 50 and 59 years old with alopecia areata. Some clones in this sample may be carry-over from other donors' samples.

This chain connects TRBV28 to TRBJ1-5; D unresolved. CDR3 length: 12 amino acids. Germline V gives CDR1 MDHEN, CDR2 SYDVKM. Trimming pared 5 bases from V and 4 bases from J, leaving 6 bases between. CDR3 bases: TGTGCCAGCAGTATCCAGAATCAGCCCCAGCATTTT. Its protein product is CASSIQNQPQHF.

This clonotype was observed a few times. The V gene is TRBV4-1, the J gene TRBJ2-1, with TRBD1 as a possible D gene (5 bases). V lost 1 base and J 8 bases, leaving 6 bases between the germline ends. The germline gives CDR1 MGHRA, CDR2 YSYEKL. The CDR3 runs to 12 residues. The CDR3 loop is CASSQVQDEQFF. CDR3 coding DNA: TGCGCCAGCAGCCAAGTACAGGATGAGCAGTTCTTC.

There are a few counts of this clonotype. The chain joins TRBV6-4 to TRBJ2-1, with D possibly TRBD2 on 6 matching bases. Germline lookup yields CDR1 MRHNA and CDR2 SNTAGT. Deletions cut 0 bases from V and 2 bases from J, with 8 bases between. This CDR3 has 15 amino acids. The chain's CDR3 is CASSDSGGTYNEQFF. Here the CDR3 DNA reads TGTGCCAGCAGTGACTCGGGGGGAACCTACAATGAGCAGTTCTTC.

This clonotype showed up many times. The chain links TRBV12-3 or TRBV12-4 to TRBJ1-2; D is unclear. Trimming removed 7 bases from V and 5 bases from J, with 8 bases in between. There are 11 residues in the CDR3. The CDR3 reads CASKYEYGYTF. CDR3 nucleotides: TGTGCCAGCAAATACGAATATGGCTACACCTTC.

This clonotype was recorded many times. J is TRBJ2-7 and V is TRBV20-1; TRBD1 might be the D (6 bases). Germline CDR1 and CDR2: DFQATT and SNEGSKA (reference sequence). The CDR3 contains 14 residues. Trimming shortened V by 0 bases and J by 4 bases, and 13 bases separated the two germline ends. The CDR3 DNA reads TGCAGTGCTAGAGATAAACAGGGCTGGTACGAGCAGTACTTC. Translated, it gives CSARDKQGWYEQYF.

This chain links TRBV29-1 with TRBJ2-7; 7 positions match TRBD1. Trimming took 6 bases from V and 5 from J; bases not matched to a gene: 4. The CDR3 consists of 11 residues. Per germline, CDR1 SQVTM and CDR2 ANQGSEA. DNA of the CDR3: TGCAGCGTCCACAGGGGCGACGAGCAGTACTTC. Protein: CSVHRGDEQYF.

This clonotype was found many times. The chain couples TRBV19 to TRBJ1-2, with 10 bases that match TRBD1. V was clipped by 10 bases and J by 6 bases; unmatched bases: 11. CDR1 LNHDA and CDR2 SQIVND come from the germline V gene (reference sequence). This CDR3 contains 14 residues. This chain's CDR3 is CAIQRQGAADGYTF. The CDR3 nucleotides read TGTGCCATCCAGAGACAGGGGGCTGCGGATGGCTACACCTTC. Variable domain in full (rest from reference TRBV19 and TRBJ1-2): DGGITQSPKYLFRKEGQNVTLSCEQNLNHDAMYWYRQDPGQGLRLIYYSQIVNDFQKGDIAEGYSVSREKKESFPLTVTSAQKNPTAFYLCAIQRQGAADGYTFGSGTRLTVV.

The chain links TRBV18 to TRBJ1-5; a possible D gene is TRBD1 (6 bases). The CDR3 runs to 13 residues. The germline V gene encodes CDR1 KGHSH and CDR2 LQKENI. V was cut by 2 bases and J by 5 bases, with 7 bases left in between. The CDR3, as DNA: TGTGCCAGCTCACCAGCAGGGGATCAGCCCCAGCATTTT. It specifies CASSPAGDQPQHF.

The rearrangement joins TRBV19 to TRBJ2-1; 10 bases map to TRBD1. The V and J ends lost 7 bases and 2 bases, in that order; junction bases with no gene match: 5. This CDR3 has 15 amino acids. Germline CDR1 LNHDA, CDR2 SQIVND (reference sequence). CDR3: CASNRDRGTYNEQFF. Written as DNA, the CDR3 is TGTGCCAGTAACAGGGACAGGGGAACCTACAATGAGCAGTTCTTC.

This clonotype was counted only a few times. This chain connects TRBV20-1 to TRBJ2-5; D is tentatively TRBD1 or TRBD2 (5 bases each). The V end lost 3 bases, the J end lost 4 bases, and 15 bases lay between the germline ends. This CDR3 has 14 amino acids. Per the germline V gene, CDR1 is DFQATT and CDR2 is SNEGSKA (reference sequence). Written as DNA, the CDR3 is TGCAGTGCTAGTTCCCCGGGACGACCAGAGACCCAGTACTTC. It encodes CSASSPGRPETQYF.

This clonotype was detected only a few times. The chain couples TRBV20-1 to TRBJ2-3, with a possible D match to TRBD2 (5 bases). Germline CDR1 DFQATT, CDR2 SNEGSKA (reference sequence). This CDR3 is built from 17 residues. V lost 0 bases and J lost 3, with 19 bases in between. The DNA of the CDR3 is TGCAGTGCTAGAGATAGGTCTAGCTGGGAAAAAACAGATACGCAGTATTTT. It encodes CSARDRSSWEKTDTQYF.

In the case of this clonotype: This may stem from a read error, because a much larger clone lies one nucleotide away. J is TRBJ2-1 and V is TRBV3-1; D unresolved. The CDR3 is 11 amino acids. V was clipped by 6 bases and J by 9 bases, with 9 bases between them. The germline V gene encodes CDR1 LGHDT and CDR2 YNNKEL (reference sequence). This CDR3 is CASSLHGEQFF. CDR3 DNA: TGTGCCAGCAGTCTCCACGGTGAGCAGTTCTTC.

In this sample, this clonotype turned up many times. This chain connects TRBV7-9 to TRBJ1-3, with 7 nucleotides matching TRBD1. Germline V gene lookup returns CDR1 SEHNR and CDR2 FQNEAQ (reference sequence). Losses at the gene ends were 1 base for V and 16 bases for J; bases not matched to a gene: 7. The CDR3 sequence is 12 residues long. The CDR3 is CASSLVSGTAYF. CDR3 sequence (DNA): TGTGCCAGCAGCTTAGTTTCCGGGACAGCCTATTTT.

This clonotype was seen at least ten times. DNA of the CDR3: TGTGCCAGCAGCCAAGATTCGTACAGGGCCAATTCTGGGGCCAACGTCCTGACTTTC. Residues: CASSQDSYRANSGANVLTF. V is TRBV3-1 and J is TRBJ2-6; D is perhaps TRBD1 (6 bases). The germline gives CDR1 LGHDT, CDR2 YNNKEL (reference sequence). V was pared by 0 bases and J by 1 base, with 16 bases between. The CDR3 spans 19 residues.

The chain carries TRBV18 and TRBJ1-6, with a weak D call TRBD1 (5 bases). Germline CDR1 reads KGHSH; CDR2 reads LQKENI. This CDR3 is built from 12 residues. The ends were cut back, 2 bases at V and 13 bases at J, with 9 bases in the middle. The chain's CDR3 is CASSPSGRPLHF. In nucleotides, the CDR3 is TGTGCCAGCTCACCATCAGGGAGGCCCCTCCACTTT.

The gene calls are TRBV29-1 and TRBJ1-2; 7 bases align to TRBD1. V gave up 1 base and J gave up 0 bases; unmatched junction bases: 8. Per germline, CDR1 SQVTM and CDR2 ANQGSEA. This CDR3 comprises 16 residues. The chain's CDR3 is CSVEGWGQTPNYGYTF. DNA of the CDR3: TGCAGCGTTGAAGGATGGGGACAGACACCTAACTATGGCTACACCTTC.

This clonotype was picked up many times. The chain has TRBV29-1 and TRBJ2-1, with D perhaps assigned TRBD1 or TRBD2 (5 bases each). Per germline, CDR1 SQVTM and CDR2 ANQGSEA. V was cut by 4 bases and J by 0 bases, with 19 bases left in between. The CDR3 is 17 residues long. This CDR3 is CSVVLGARGSSYNEQFF. The CDR3 coding sequence is TGCAGCGTTGTTCTTGGGGCCCGGGGAAGCTCCTACAATGAGCAGTTCTTC.

The CDR3 nucleotides read TGTGCCAGCAGCCACCCGGGACAGCCGAACTCTGGAAACACCATATATTTT. This codes for CASSHPGQPNSGNTIYF. This chain uses TRBV14 with TRBJ1-3; 7 bases fit TRBD1. Germline assignment: CDR1 SGHDN and CDR2 FVKESK. The CDR3 covers 17 residues. J gave up 0 bases and V 3 bases, and 8 bases lay outside the gene matches.

This clonotype was counted a few times. The V gene is TRBV12-3 or TRBV12-4, the J gene TRBJ2-2; D unclear. V lost 6 bases to trimming and J lost 4 bases, with 15 bases between them. The CDR3 is 15 residues long. CDR3 in DNA: TGTGCCAGCAGGATTGGGTCACAGTTCACCGGGGAGCTGTTTTTT. Its protein is CASRIGSQFTGELFF.

This clonotype came up many times. This chain links TRBV12-3 or TRBV12-4 with TRBJ2-1; D is unresolved. Deletions cut 4 bases from V and 9 bases from J, with 7 bases between. This CDR3 has 11 amino acids. In nucleotides, the CDR3 is TGTGCCAGCAGTTACAACAGTGAGCAGTTCTTC. It encodes CASSYNSEQFF.

The chain couples TRBV18 to TRBJ1-1, with a weak D call TRBD1 (6 bases). Trimming stripped 3 bases from V and 0 bases from J, with 23 bases between. Germline V gene data show CDR1 as KGHSH and CDR2 as LQKENI. The CDR3 has 19 residues. The CDR3 region has the DNA TGTGCCAGCTCACCGTCCGGACAGTCCGATACCTGGTTGAACACTGAAGCTTTCTTT. Translated, it gives CASSPSGQSDTWLNTEAFF.

This clonotype has only a few counts. The chain carries TRBV29-1 and TRBJ1-2; D gene unclear. The CDR3 spans 11 residues. From germline, CDR1 is SQVTM and CDR2 ANQGSEA. Trimming took off 7 bases at V and 4 bases at J, with 10 bases between the two ends. CDR3 sequence: CSGRDSYGYTF. CDR3 DNA sequence: TGCAGCGGTCGAGATTCCTATGGCTACACCTTC. The entire variable domain, with the rest obtained from reference TRBV29-1 and TRBJ1-2, is as follows: SAVISQKPSRDICQRGTSLTIQCQVDSQVTMMFWYRQQPGQSLTLIATANQGSEATYESGFVIDKFPISRPNLTFSTLTVSNMSPEDSSIYLCSGRDSYGYTFGSGTRLTVV.

This clonotype was seen a handful of times. This chain joins TRBV9 and TRBJ2-3, with D possibly called TRBD1 or TRBD2 (6 bases each). Trimming took 3 bases from V and 0 from J, leaving 8 bases between them. The CDR3 is 14 residues long. CDR1 is SGDLS, CDR2 YYNGEE, per germline. CDR3 in amino acids: CASSGRGSTDTQYF. The CDR3 DNA follows: TGTGCCAGCAGCGGGAGGGGGAGCACAGATACGCAGTATTTT.